This entry lists 14 T cell receptor beta chains sequenced from one sample in a study of T cells after posttransplantation cyclophosphamide (dated by TCRdb to 2015 to 2016). Libraries came from the immunoSEQ multiplex PCR assay. Sourced from immuneACCESS, this table was stored by TCRdb with only in-frame sequences that have V and J called. A share of the clones is absent; for the studies checked, an unresolved V gene accounts for under half, and the remainder has no known explanation. For this sample the table gives about 20,000 clones, of which more than 70% were detected only once. The ten largest make up around 8.2% of the sample. The control group consisted of 11 patients who received myeloablative marrow transplants with methotrexate plus a calcineurin inhibitor and who were sampled 1 year after transplant. Specimen: PBMCs, collected after an allogeneic stem cell transplant with a calcineurin inhibitor and methotrexate. These receptors originate from a female patient between 50 and 59 years old who received an allogeneic stem cell transplant from an unrelated donor, was CMV-positive, and had chronic GVHD only. Donor T cells from the graft may be present among the T cells after a transplant.

The chain links TRBV19 to TRBJ1-4; D ambiguous. The V end was cut by 3 bases, the J end by 0 bases, with 14 bases between. CDR1 and CDR2 (germline): LNHDA, SQIVND (reference sequence). The CDR3 has 17 amino acids. The CDR3 nucleotides are TGTGCCAGTAGTATCGGGTCGATCGCTCCAACTAATGAAAAACTGTTTTTT. As protein: CASSIGSIAPTNEKLFF.

In DNA, the CDR3 is TGCGCCAGCAGCTTCTTGCGGGGGGCAGATGAAAAACTGTTTTTT. Translation: CASSFLRGADEKLFF. This chain connects TRBV5-1 to TRBJ1-4, with D perhaps TRBD1 (6 bases). CDR3 length equals 15 residues. Between the trimmed V and J ends, which lost 2 bases and 6 bases, there was a span of 14 bases. Germline lookup yields CDR1 SGHRS and CDR2 YFSETQ.

This CDR3 is CASSPRTSGRPFYEQYF. The CDR3 DNA reads TGTGCCAGCAGTCCTAGGACTAGCGGGAGACCCTTCTACGAGCAGTACTTC. The chain couples TRBV27 to TRBJ2-7; TRBD2 aligns across 13 bases. Trimming took 5 bases from V and 3 from J; bases not matched to a gene: 10. Germline assignment: CDR1 MNHEY and CDR2 SMNVEV (reference sequence). The length of the CDR3 is 17 residues.

The CDR3 DNA follows: TGTGCCAGCAGTTGGGCCGGGACAGGGATCACCGGGGAGCTGTTTTTT. Protein: CASSWAGTGITGELFF. This chain connects TRBV6-5 to TRBJ2-2; 9 bases line up with TRBD1. This CDR3 contains 16 residues. The junction had 7 bases not matched to a gene; V was cut back by 4 bases and J by 4 bases. The V gene's germline CDR1 is MNHEY and CDR2 SVGAGI.

The V call is TRBV4-1, the J call TRBJ2-7; D remains unclear. V was cut by 0 bases and J by 2 bases, with 8 bases left in between. From germline, CDR1 is MGHRA and CDR2 YSYEKL. The CDR3 totals 14 residues. The CDR3, as DNA: TGCGCCAGCAGCCAAGAGGTGGCAGCCTACGAGCAGTACTTC. This codes for CASSQEVAAYEQYF.

The chain couples TRBV7-3 to TRBJ1-1, with TRBD1 identical over 7 bases. The junction had 3 bases not matched to a gene; V was cut back by 0 bases and J by 8 bases. CDR1 SGHTA and CDR2 FQGTGA come from the germline V gene. The CDR3 contains 13 residues. CDR3 in DNA: TGTGCCAGCAGCTTAACGCGGGACAGAGAAGCTTTCTTT. Translating it yields CASSLTRDREAFF.

The V call is TRBV7-8, the J call TRBJ2-7, with D possibly being TRBD2 (5 bases). V was shortened by 2 bases and J by 12 bases, with 17 bases between the two germline ends. Per germline, CDR1 SGHVS and CDR2 FQNEAQ. The CDR3 consists of 13 residues. The CDR3 protein is CASSLRLPTRRYF. The CDR3 coding sequence is TGTGCCAGCAGCTTAAGACTCCCCACTAGACGGTACTTC.

The chain employs TRBV19 and TRBJ1-6, with TRBD1 matching over 8 bases. Germline CDR1 and CDR2: LNHDA and SQIVND (reference sequence). The CDR3 contains 14 residues. V shed 3 bases and J 6 bases; nucleotides not matched to a gene: 1. The CDR3 DNA sequence: TGTGCCAGTAGTATTGGACAGGGTAATTCACCCCTCCACTTT. This gives the protein CASSIGQGNSPLHF.

This clone was recorded only once. The chain uses TRBV27 and TRBJ2-7; the match to TRBD2 covers 15 bases. CDR3 length: 16 amino acids. The V gene's germline CDR1 is MNHEY and CDR2 SMNVEV (reference sequence). With 2 bases clipped from V and 5 bases from J, the junction kept 4 bases outside the gene matches. The CDR3 DNA follows: TGTGCCAGCAGTTTAGGACTAGCGGGAGGGCCACACGAGCAGTACTTC. Protein product: CASSLGLAGGPHEQYF.

The V gene is TRBV2, the J gene TRBJ2-3; 8 nucleotides agree with TRBD2. Germline V gives CDR1 SNHLY, CDR2 FYNNEI. J was trimmed by 1 base and V by 3 bases; bases with no gene match: 0. The CDR3 has 14 residues. CDR3 DNA: TGTGCCAGCAGTGAGACTAGCGGCACAGATACGCAGTATTTT. This codes for CASSETSGTDTQYF. Full variable domain (remainder filled in from reference TRBV2 and TRBJ2-3): EPEVTQTPSHQVTQMGQEVILRCVPISNHLYFYWYRQILGQKVEFLVSFYNNEISEKSEIFDDQFSVERPDGSNFTLKIRSTKLEDSAMYFCASSETSGTDTQYFGPGTRLTVL.

The rearrangement links TRBV6-4 to TRBJ2-2, with a possible D match to TRBD1 (5 bases). Trimming cost V 6 bases and J 1 base, with 9 bases left between them. Germline CDR1 and CDR2: MRHNA and SNTAGT. The CDR3 has 14 residues. CDR3 DNA: TGTGCCAGCAGACTAACAGGGAACACCGGGGAGCTGTTTTTT. This gives the protein CASRLTGNTGELFF.

V is TRBV7-6 and J is TRBJ2-1; D ambiguous. Germline-derived CDR1 and CDR2 are SGHVS and FNYEAQ. Deletions cut 1 base from V and 3 bases from J, with 4 bases between. The CDR3 consists of 13 residues. CDR3 bases: TGTGCCAGCAGCTTAGACAGCTACAATGAGCAGTTCTTC. The encoded protein is CASSLDSYNEQFF.

By share of the sample, this clone is large. J is TRBJ1-1 and V is TRBV10-3; D uncertain. Germline V gene lookup returns CDR1 ENHRY and CDR2 SYGVKD. The CDR3 length is 13 residues. The ends were cut back, 0 bases at V and 7 bases at J, with 9 bases in the middle. The CDR3 DNA is TGTGCCATCAGTGAGTCGCGGGAGGTTGAAGCTTTCTTT. It yields the protein CAISESREVEAFF.

The CDR3 is CASSLAAGYTYEQYF. The DNA for the CDR3 is TGCGCCAGCAGCTTGGCGGCAGGCTATACCTACGAGCAGTACTTC. The chain employs TRBV5-1 and TRBJ2-7; D gene unclear. Trimming removed 0 bases at V and 2 bases at J, with 12 bases between. The V gene's germline CDR1 is SGHRS and CDR2 YFSETQ. The CDR3 has 15 residues.